This note documents a single TCR beta chain sequence. This record comes from a study of technical replicates of blood from several donors. There are 13 residues in the CDR3. V lost 6 bases to trimming and J lost 3 bases; unmatched junction nucleotides: 1. Germline V gene sequence: CDR1 SGHVS, CDR2 FQNEAQ. TCRdb keeps only in-frame clones here, not all; method: immunoSEQ multiplex PCR. The sample has roughly 69,000 clones; approximately 86% are singletons. The TCR sequence derives from a human donor in good health. Some clones in this sample may be carry-over from other donors' samples. Input material: PBMCs. This chain connects TRBV7-8 to TRBJ2-1; 8 bases are a match to TRBD1. The CDR3 DNA reads TGTGCCAGCAGTACAGGGGGCTACAATGAGCAGTTCTTC. Encoded protein: CASSTGGYNEQFF.